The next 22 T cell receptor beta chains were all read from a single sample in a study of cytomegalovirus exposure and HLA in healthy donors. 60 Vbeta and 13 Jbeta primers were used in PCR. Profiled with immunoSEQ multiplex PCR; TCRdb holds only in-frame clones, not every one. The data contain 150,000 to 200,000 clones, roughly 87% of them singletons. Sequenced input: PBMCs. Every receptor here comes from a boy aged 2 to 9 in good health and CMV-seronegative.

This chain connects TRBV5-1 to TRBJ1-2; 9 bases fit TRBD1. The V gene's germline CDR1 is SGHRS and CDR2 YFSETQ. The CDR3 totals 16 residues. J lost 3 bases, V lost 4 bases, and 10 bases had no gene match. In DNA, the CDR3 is TGCGCCAGCAGCCCCCAGAGGACAGGGGTTGACTATGGCTACACCTTC. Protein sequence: CASSPQRTGVDYGYTF.

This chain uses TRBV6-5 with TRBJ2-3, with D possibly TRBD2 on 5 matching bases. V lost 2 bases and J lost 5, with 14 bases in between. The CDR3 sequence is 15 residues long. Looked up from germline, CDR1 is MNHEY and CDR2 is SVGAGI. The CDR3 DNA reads TGTGCCAGCAGTTACGTAGGAGCGGTGGGAGATACGCAGTATTTT. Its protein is CASSYVGAVGDTQYF.

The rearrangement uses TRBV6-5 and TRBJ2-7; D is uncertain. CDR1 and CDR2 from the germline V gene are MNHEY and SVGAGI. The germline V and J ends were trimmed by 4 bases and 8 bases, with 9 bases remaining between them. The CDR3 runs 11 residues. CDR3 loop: CASSSGFKQYF. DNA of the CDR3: TGTGCCAGCAGTTCCGGGTTTAAGCAGTACTTC.

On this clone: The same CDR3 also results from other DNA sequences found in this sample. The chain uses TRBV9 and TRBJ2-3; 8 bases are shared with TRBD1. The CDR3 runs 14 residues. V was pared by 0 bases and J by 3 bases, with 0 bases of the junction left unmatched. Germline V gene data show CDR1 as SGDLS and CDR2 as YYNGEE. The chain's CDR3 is CASSVDRGTDTQYF. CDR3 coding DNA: TGTGCCAGCAGCGTAGACAGGGGGACAGATACGCAGTATTTT.

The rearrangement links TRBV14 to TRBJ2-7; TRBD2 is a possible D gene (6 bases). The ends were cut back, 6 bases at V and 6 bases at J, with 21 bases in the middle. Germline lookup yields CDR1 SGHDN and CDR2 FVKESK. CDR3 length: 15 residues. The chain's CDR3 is CASSRAQSSVFEQYF. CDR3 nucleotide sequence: TGTGCCAGCAGTCGAGCACAGTCTAGCGTGTTCGAGCAGTACTTC.

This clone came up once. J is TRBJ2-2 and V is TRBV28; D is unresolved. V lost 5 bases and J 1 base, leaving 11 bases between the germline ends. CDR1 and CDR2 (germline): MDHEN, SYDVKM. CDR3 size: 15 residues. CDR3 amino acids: CASSPGSGNTGELFF. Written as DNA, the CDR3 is TGTGCCAGCAGTCCAGGATCCGGGAACACCGGGGAGCTGTTTTTT.

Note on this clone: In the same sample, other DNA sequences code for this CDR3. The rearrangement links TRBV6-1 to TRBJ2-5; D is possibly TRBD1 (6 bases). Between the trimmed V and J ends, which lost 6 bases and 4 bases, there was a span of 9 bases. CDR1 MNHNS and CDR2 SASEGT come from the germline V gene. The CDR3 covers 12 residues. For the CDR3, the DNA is TGTGCCAGCAGGGACAGTGGAGAGACCCAGTACTTC. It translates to CASRDSGETQYF.

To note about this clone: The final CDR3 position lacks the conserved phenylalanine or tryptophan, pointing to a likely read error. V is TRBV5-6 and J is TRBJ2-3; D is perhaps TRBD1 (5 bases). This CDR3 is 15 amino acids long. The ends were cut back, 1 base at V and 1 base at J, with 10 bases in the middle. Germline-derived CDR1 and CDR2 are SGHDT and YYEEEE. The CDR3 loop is CASSLLVGGTDTQYL. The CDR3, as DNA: TGTGCCAGCAGCTTGCTAGTAGGGGGCACAGATACGCAGTATCTT.

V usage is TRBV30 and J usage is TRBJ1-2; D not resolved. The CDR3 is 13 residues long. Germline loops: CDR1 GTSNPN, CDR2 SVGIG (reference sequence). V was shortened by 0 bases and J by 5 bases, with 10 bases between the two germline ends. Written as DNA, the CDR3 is TGTGCCTGGAGTGTAACACCACGTTATGGCTACACCTTC. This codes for CAWSVTPRYGYTF.

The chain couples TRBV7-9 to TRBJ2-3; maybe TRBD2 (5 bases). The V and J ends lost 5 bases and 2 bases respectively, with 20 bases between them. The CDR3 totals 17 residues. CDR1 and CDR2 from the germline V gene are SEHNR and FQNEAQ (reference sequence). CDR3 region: CASSLPWGEVITDTQYF. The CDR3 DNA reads TGTGCCAGCAGCCTCCCGTGGGGAGAGGTGATCACAGATACGCAGTATTTT. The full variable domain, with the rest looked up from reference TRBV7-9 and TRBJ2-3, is DTGVSQNPRHKITKRGQNVTFRCDPISEHNRLYWYRQTLGQGPEFLTYFQNEAQLEKSRLLSDRFSAERPKGSFSTLEIQRTEQGDSAMYLCASSLPWGEVITDTQYFGPGTRLTVL.

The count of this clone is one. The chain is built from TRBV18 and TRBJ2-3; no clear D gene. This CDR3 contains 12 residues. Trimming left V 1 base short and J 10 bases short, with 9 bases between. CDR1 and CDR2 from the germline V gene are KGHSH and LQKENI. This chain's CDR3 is CASSPQEVAQYF. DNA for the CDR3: TGTGCCAGCTCACCACAAGAGGTTGCGCAGTATTTT.

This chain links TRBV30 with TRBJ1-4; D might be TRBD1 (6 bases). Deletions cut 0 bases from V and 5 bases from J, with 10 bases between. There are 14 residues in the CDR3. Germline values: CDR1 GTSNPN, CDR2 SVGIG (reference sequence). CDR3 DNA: TGTGCCTGGAGTGTCCCACAGGGAAATGAAAAACTGTTTTTT. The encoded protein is CAWSVPQGNEKLFF.

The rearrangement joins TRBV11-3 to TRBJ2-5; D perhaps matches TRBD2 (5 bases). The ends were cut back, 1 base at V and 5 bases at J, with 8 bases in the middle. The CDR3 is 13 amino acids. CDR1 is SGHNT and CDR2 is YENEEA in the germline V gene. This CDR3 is CASSLGDYETQYF. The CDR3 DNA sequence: TGTGCCAGCAGCTTAGGTGACTATGAGACCCAGTACTTC.

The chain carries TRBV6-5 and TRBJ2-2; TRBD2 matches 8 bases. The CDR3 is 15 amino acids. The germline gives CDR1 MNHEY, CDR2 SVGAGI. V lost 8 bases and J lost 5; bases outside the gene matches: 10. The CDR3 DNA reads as TGTGCCAGCTCTCGGGGGGGCCGGGGAACCGGGGAGCTGTTTTTT. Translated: CASSRGGRGTGELFF.

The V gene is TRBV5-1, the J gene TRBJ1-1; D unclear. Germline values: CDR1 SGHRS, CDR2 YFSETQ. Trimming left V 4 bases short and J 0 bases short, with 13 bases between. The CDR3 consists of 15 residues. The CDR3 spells CASSAGTTVNTEAFF. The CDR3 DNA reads TGCGCCAGCAGCGCGGGTACCACGGTGAACACTGAAGCTTTCTTT.

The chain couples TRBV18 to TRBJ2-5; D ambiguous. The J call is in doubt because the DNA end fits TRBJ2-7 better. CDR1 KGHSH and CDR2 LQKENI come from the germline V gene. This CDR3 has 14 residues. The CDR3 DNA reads TGTGCCAGCGAACAGACACAGAGCTCCTACGAGCAGTACTTC. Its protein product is CASEQTQSSYEQYF.

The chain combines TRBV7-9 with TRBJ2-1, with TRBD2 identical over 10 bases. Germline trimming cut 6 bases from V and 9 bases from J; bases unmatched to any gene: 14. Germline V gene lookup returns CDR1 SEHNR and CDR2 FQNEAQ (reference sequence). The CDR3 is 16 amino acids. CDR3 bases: TGTGCCAGCAGGGGAGACCAAAGCGGGGGGGGGATTGAGCAGTTCTTC. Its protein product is CASRGDQSGGGIEQFF.

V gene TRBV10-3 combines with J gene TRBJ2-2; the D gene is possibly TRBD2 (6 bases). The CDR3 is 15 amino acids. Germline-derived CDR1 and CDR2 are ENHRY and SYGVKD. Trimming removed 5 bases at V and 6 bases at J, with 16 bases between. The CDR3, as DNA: TGTGCCATCAGTCAGGACTACCCAATGTCCGGGGAGCTGTTTTTT. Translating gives CAISQDYPMSGELFF.

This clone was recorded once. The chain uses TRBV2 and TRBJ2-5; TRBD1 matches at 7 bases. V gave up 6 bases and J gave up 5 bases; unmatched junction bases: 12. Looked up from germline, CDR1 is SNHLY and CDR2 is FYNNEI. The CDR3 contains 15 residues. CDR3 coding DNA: TGTGCCAGCAGCGCCCTACAGGGGAGAGAGGAGACCCAGTACTTC. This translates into CASSALQGREETQYF. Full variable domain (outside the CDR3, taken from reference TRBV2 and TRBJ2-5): EPEVTQTPSHQVTQMGQEVILRCVPISNHLYFYWYRQILGQKVEFLVSFYNNEISEKSEIFDDQFSVERPDGSNFTLKIRSTKLEDSAMYFCASSALQGREETQYFGPGTRLLVL.

CDR3: CASSLAAGPDTQYF. CDR3 coding DNA: TGCGCCAGCAGCTTGGCGGCAGGGCCAGATACGCAGTATTTT. The J gene is TRBJ2-3, the V gene TRBV5-1, with D possibly being TRBD1 (5 bases). The CDR3 has 14 residues. Trimming cost V 0 bases and J 4 bases, with 9 bases left between them. Germline lookup yields CDR1 SGHRS and CDR2 YFSETQ.

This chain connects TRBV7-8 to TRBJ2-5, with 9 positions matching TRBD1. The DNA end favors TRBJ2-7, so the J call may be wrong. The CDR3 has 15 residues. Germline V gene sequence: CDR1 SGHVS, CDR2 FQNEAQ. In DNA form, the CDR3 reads TGTGCCAGCAGCCCCAACCGGGACAGGGCCTACGAGCAGTACTTC. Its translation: CASSPNRDRAYEQYF.

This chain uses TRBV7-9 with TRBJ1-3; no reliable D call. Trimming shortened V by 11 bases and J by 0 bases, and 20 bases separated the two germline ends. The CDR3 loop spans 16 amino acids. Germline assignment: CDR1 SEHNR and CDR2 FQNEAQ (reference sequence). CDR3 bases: TGTGCCGGCTCTTGGGCAGCTGCTAACTCTGGAAACACCATATATTTT. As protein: CAGSWAAANSGNTIYF.